Shown below are 13 T cell receptor beta chains from a single sample sequenced in a study of cytomegalovirus exposure and HLA in healthy donors. The PCR was carried out with 60 Vbeta primers and 13 Jbeta primers. Assay: immunoSEQ multiplex PCR; the TCRdb copy retains only in-frame clones and omits some. Of roughly 120,000 clones listed, over 65% are singletons. The material sequenced was PBMCs. All receptors come from a woman aged 40-49 years in good health and CMV-seropositive.

This chain uses TRBV2 with TRBJ1-2, with 10 bases identical to TRBD1. The CDR3 sequence is 14 residues long. Unmatched junction bases numbered 12, after V lost 5 bases and J lost 12 bases. CDR1 is SNHLY, CDR2 FYNNEI, per germline. CDR3 residues: CASSHRDRGPRDTF. The DNA for the CDR3 is TGTGCCAGCAGTCACCGGGACAGGGGACCGAGGGACACCTTC.

A note on this clone: The identical CDR3 is also encoded by other nucleotide sequences in the sample. The V and J genes are TRBV6-5 and TRBJ1-6, with D maybe TRBD1 (6 bases). The CDR3 consists of 14 residues. Germline assignment: CDR1 MNHEY and CDR2 SVGAGI. Trimming shortened V by 2 bases and J by 7 bases, and 9 bases separated the two germline ends. CDR3 region: CASSYDRSNSPLHF. The CDR3 DNA is TGTGCCAGCAGTTACGACAGGTCGAATTCACCCCTCCACTTT.

This clone was picked up a small number of times. The chain has TRBV5-1 and TRBJ2-1, with 13 positions matching TRBD2. The CDR3 extends over 17 amino acids. Trimming at V came to 4 bases and at J to 8 bases, leaving 12 bases not matched to a gene. Germline V gives CDR1 SGHRS, CDR2 YFSETQ. The CDR3 nucleotides read TGCGCCAGCAGCCCCGGAAGACTAGCGGGGGGCGTCCATGAGCAGTTCTTC. Translated, it gives CASSPGRLAGGVHEQFF.

The CDR3 bases are TGTGCCAGCAGTTCGGGGGCGGGACAGACAAACTACACCTTC. Translating gives CASSSGAGQTNYTF. The chain joins TRBV6-1 to TRBJ1-2, with 7 positions matching TRBD1. The CDR3 totals 14 residues. V lost 5 bases, J lost 10 bases, and 13 bases stayed unmatched. Looked up from germline, CDR1 is MNHNS and CDR2 is SASEGT.

The chain is built from TRBV25-1 and TRBJ2-3; D is perhaps TRBD2 (6 bases). Germline V lookup: CDR1 MGHDK, CDR2 SYGVNS. V gave up 10 bases and J gave up 6 bases, with 8 bases separating them. This CDR3 region has 10 residues. This CDR3 is CATRGDTQYF. DNA of the CDR3: TGTGCCACCCGGGGGGATACGCAGTATTTT. The full variable domain, its missing parts supplied by reference TRBV25-1 and TRBJ2-3, is EADIYQTPRYLVIGTGKKITLECSQTMGHDKMYWYQQDPGMELHLIHYSYGVNSTEKGDLSSESTVSRIRTEHFPLTLESARPSHTSQYLCATRGDTQYFGPGTRLTVL.

The CDR3: CASSSIDRNTEAFF. CDR3 in DNA: TGCGCCAGCAGCTCCATAGACAGGAACACTGAAGCTTTCTTT. V is TRBV5-1 and J is TRBJ1-1, with D maybe TRBD1 (5 bases). The ends were cut back, 3 bases at V and 1 base at J, with 10 bases in the middle. From germline, CDR1 is SGHRS and CDR2 YFSETQ. This CDR3 is 14 amino acids long. Using reference TRBV5-1 and TRBJ1-1 for the parts outside the CDR3, the full variable domain is KAGVTQTPRYLIKTRGQQVTLSCSPISGHRSVSWYQQTPGQGLQFLFEYFSETQRNKGNFPGRFSGRQFSNSRSEMNVSTLELGDSALYLCASSSIDRNTEAFFGQGTRLTVV.

V usage is TRBV6-4 and J usage is TRBJ2-1, with 10 bases aligning to TRBD2. With 3 bases clipped from V and 2 bases from J, the junction kept 7 bases outside the gene matches. In germline, CDR1 is MRHNA, CDR2 SNTAGT. The length of the CDR3 is 17 residues. DNA for the CDR3: TGTGCCAGCAGTGAGACTAGCGGGTTATCGACCTACAATGAGCAGTTCTTC. It codes for CASSETSGLSTYNEQFF.

The chain recombines TRBV2 with TRBJ1-4, with D perhaps TRBD1 (5 bases). This CDR3 region has 12 residues. The germline V gene has CDR1 SNHLY and CDR2 FYNNEI. The V end lost 6 bases, the J end lost 12 bases, and 14 bases lay between the germline ends. The CDR3 protein is CASSRASSELFF. DNA for the CDR3: TGTGCCAGCAGCAGGGCCTCGTCGGAACTGTTTTTT.

This clone was counted between two and nine times. V is TRBV7-3 and J is TRBJ2-3; TRBD1 matches at 9 bases. The CDR3 runs to 16 residues. Germline V gene sequence: CDR1 SGHTA, CDR2 FQGTGA. The V gene end was trimmed by 4 bases and the J gene end by 1 base; junction bases not matched to a gene: 6. CDR3 nucleotides: TGTGCCAGCAGCTCCTCGACAGGGGGAGGCACAGATACGCAGTATTTT. Translating gives CASSSSTGGGTDTQYF.

V gene TRBV5-1 combines with J gene TRBJ2-7, with TRBD1 identical over 9 bases. The CDR3 runs to 14 residues. The V and J ends lost 4 bases and 1 base, in that order; junction bases with no gene match: 3. Germline V lookup: CDR1 SGHRS, CDR2 YFSETQ. For the CDR3, the DNA is TGCGCCAGCAGCCCGGGACAGGGATCCTACGAGCAGTACTTC. Amino acids: CASSPGQGSYEQYF.

The chain uses TRBV29-1 and TRBJ1-4, with 8 bases lining up with TRBD1. Germline-derived CDR1 and CDR2 are SQVTM and ANQGSEA. V trimming: 6 bases; J trimming: 8 bases; junction bases outside the gene matches: 8. CDR3 length: 13 amino acids. CDR3 protein: CSVRTGPYEKLFF. CDR3 DNA sequence: TGCAGCGTGAGGACAGGGCCTTACGAAAAACTGTTTTTT.

The V call is TRBV2, the J call TRBJ1-2; 7 bases align to TRBD1. Germline V gene lookup returns CDR1 SNHLY and CDR2 FYNNEI. The CDR3 length is 14 residues. V was pared by 6 bases and J by 7 bases, with 11 bases of the junction left unmatched. Here the CDR3 DNA reads TGTGCCAGCAGCCAGAAAATCAGGGGGGCTGGCTACACCTTC. The encoded protein is CASSQKIRGAGYTF.

The chain joins TRBV9 to TRBJ2-7; TRBD2 is a possible D gene (7 bases). Deletions cut 0 bases from V and 4 bases from J, with 14 bases between. The CDR3 is 15 residues long. Germline CDR1 is SGDLS and CDR2 is YYNGEE. The CDR3 region has the DNA TGTGCCAGCAGCGTAGGGGGAGGGGGGATATACGAGCAGTACTTC. Translating it yields CASSVGGGGIYEQYF.